This T cell receptor (beta chain) was captured by sequencing in a study of low-dose radiotherapy and immunotherapy resistance in tumors. The V and J ends lost 8 bases and 10 bases, in that order; junction bases with no gene match: 7. Germline V gene lookup returns CDR1 MDHEN and CDR2 SYDVKM. The CDR3 consists of 11 residues. Time point indicated: after trial treatment. The treatment: LDRT plus nivolumab, ipilimumab, low-dose cyclophosphamide and aspirin (RACIN trial). Donors were dosed with nivolumab and ipilimumab; they also received aspirin, low-dose cyclophosphamide and low-dose radiotherapy. Patients eligible had advanced solid tumors without tumor-infiltrating lymphocytes. Priming of first-strand cDNA relied on TRAV- and TRBV-specific primers (covering alpha and beta chains). The authors ran about 20 PCR cycles to amplify TCRs with a constant-region primer and V-primer adapter. MiXCR was run by TCRdb on the reads, yielding one entry per CDR3 protein. The table records about 84,000 distinct CDR3 sequences, 15% to 20% of them present only once.

The chain uses TRBV28 and TRBJ2-7; 8 nucleotides align to TRBD1. The sample in question was PBMCs, obtained after low-dose radiotherapy plus immunotherapy. This receptor was identified in a male donor with prostate cancer. The DNA of the CDR3 is TGTGCCAGCGGACAGGGAAAAAGCCAGTACTTC. Translated, it gives CASGQGKSQYF.